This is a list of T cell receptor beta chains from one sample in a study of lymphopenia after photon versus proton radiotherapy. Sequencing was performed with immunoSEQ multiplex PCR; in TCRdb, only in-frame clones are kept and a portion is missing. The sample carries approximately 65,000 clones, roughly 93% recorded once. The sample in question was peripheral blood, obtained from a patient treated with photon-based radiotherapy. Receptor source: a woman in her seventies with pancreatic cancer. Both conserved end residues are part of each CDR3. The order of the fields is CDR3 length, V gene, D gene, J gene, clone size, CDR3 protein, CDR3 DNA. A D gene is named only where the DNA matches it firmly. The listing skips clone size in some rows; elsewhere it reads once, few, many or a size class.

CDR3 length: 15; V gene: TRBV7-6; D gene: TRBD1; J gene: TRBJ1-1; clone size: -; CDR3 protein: CASSPQTGKNTEAFF; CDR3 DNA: TGTGCCAGCAGCCCGCAGACAGGGAAGAACACTGAAGCTTTCTTT
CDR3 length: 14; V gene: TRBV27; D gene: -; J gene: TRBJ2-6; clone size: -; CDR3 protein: CASSFGSGANVLTF; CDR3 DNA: TGTGCCAGCAGTTTTGGTTCCGGGGCCAACGTCCTGACTTTC
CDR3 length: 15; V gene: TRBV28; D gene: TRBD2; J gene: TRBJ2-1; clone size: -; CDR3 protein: CASSSTSGAYNEQFF; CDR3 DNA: TGTGCCAGCAGTTCCACTAGCGGGGCCTACAATGAGCAGTTCTTC
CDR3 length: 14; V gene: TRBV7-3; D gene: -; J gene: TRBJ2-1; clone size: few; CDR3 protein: CASSPSRGGSEQFF; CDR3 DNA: TGTGCCAGCAGCCCCTCAAGGGGGGGTAGTGAGCAGTTCTTC
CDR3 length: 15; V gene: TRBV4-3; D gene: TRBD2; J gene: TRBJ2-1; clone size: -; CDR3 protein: CASSQERGTRVRQFF; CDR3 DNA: TGCGCCAGCAGCCAAGAGCGGGGGACTAGGGTTCGACAGTTCTTC
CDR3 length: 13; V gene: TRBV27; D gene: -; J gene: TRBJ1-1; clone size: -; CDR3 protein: CASSLLLNTEAFF; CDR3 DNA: TGTGCCAGCAGTTTATTACTGAACACTGAAGCTTTCTTT
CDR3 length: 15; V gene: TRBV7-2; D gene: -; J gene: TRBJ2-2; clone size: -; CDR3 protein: CASSLFPSSTGELFF; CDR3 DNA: TGTGCCAGCAGCTTATTTCCTAGCTCCACCGGGGAGCTGTTTTTT
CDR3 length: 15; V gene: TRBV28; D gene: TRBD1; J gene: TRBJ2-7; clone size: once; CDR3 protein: CASSPQDRATYEQYF; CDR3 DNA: TGTGCCAGCAGTCCCCAGGACAGGGCCACCTACGAGCAGTACTTC
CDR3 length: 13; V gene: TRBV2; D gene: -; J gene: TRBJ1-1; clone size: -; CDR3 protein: CASSESRMAEAFF; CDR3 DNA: TGTGCCAGCAGTGAAAGCAGGATGGCTGAAGCTTTCTTT
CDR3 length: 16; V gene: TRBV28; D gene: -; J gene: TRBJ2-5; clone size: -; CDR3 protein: CASSPRGSPYQETQYF; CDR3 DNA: TGTGCCAGCAGTCCGCGGGGCAGCCCGTACCAAGAGACCCAGTACTTC
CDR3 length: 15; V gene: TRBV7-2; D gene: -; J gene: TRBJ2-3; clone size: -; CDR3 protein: CASSLAAGSTDTQYF; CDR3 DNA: TGTGCCAGCAGCTTAGCGGCGGGAAGCACAGATACGCAGTATTTT
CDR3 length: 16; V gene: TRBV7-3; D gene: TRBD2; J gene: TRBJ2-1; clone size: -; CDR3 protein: CASSLMGSGRNNEQFF; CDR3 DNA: TGTGCCAGCAGCTTAATGGGCAGCGGGAGGAACAATGAGCAGTTCTTC
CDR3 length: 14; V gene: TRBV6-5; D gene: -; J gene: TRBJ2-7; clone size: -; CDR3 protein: CASSYGEARYEQYF; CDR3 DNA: TGTGCCAGCAGTTACGGTGAAGCGCGCTACGAGCAGTACTTC
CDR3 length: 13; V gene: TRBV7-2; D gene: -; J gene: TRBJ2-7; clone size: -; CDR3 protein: CASSLVTAYEQYF; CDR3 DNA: TGTGCCAGCAGCTTAGTTACAGCCTACGAGCAGTACTTC
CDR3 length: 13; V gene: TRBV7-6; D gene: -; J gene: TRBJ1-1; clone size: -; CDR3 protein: CASSQDVNTEAFF; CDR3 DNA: TGTGCCAGCAGTCAGGACGTAAACACTGAAGCTTTCTTT
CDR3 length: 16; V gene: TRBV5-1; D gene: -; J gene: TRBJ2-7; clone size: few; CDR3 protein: CASSLGATRNSYEQYF; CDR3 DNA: TGCGCCAGCAGCTTGGGGGCGACTAGGAATTCCTACGAGCAGTACTTC
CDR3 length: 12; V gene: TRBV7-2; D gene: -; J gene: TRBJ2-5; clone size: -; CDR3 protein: CASSLWGETQYF; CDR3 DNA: TGTGCCAGCAGCTTGTGGGGGGAGACCCAGTACTTC
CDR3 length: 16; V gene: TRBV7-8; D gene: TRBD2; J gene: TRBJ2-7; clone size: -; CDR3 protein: CASSSSGLAARYEQYF; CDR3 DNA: TGTGCCAGCAGCTCCTCCGGGCTAGCGGCTAGATACGAGCAGTACTTC
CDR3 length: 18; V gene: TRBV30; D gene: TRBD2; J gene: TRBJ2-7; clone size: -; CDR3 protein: CAWSAGTSGTVRAGEQYF; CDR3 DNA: TGTGCCTGGAGTGCTGGGACTAGCGGGACAGTCCGAGCGGGTGAGCAGTACTTC
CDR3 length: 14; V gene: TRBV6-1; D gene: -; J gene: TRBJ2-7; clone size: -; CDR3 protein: CASSELGGPYEQYF; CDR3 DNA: TGTGCCAGCAGTGAACTGGGGGGCCCCTACGAGCAGTACTTC
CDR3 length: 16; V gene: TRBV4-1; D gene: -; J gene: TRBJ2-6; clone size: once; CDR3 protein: CASSQDRGSGANVLTF; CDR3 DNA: TGCGCCAGCAGCCAAGATCGCGGCTCTGGGGCCAACGTCCTGACTTTC
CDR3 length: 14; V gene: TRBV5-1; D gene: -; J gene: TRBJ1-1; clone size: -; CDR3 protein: CASSKPSVNTEAFF; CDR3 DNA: TGCGCCAGCAGCAAGCCTTCAGTTAACACTGAAGCTTTCTTT
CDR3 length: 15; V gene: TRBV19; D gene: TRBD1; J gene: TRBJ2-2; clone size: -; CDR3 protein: CASSMLTGGTGELFF; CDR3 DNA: TGTGCCAGTAGTATGTTGACAGGGGGCACCGGGGAGCTGTTTTTT
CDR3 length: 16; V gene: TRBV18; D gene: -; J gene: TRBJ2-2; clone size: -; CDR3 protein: CASSGLRVPETGELFF; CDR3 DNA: TGTGCCAGCTCAGGCCTCAGGGTACCAGAAACCGGGGAGCTGTTTTTT
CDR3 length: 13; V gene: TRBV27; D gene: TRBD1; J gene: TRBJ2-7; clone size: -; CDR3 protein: CASSRQGPYEQYF; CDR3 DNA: TGTGCCAGCAGCCGACAGGGGCCCTACGAGCAGTACTTC
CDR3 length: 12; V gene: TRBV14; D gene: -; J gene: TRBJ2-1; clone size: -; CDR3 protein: CASSQVANEQFF; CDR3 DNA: TGTGCCAGCAGCCAAGTCGCGAATGAGCAGTTCTTC
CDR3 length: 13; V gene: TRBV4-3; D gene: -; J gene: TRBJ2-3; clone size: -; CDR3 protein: CASSLGLEGKQYF; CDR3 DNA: TGCGCCAGCAGCCTTGGACTCGAAGGCAAGCAGTATTTT
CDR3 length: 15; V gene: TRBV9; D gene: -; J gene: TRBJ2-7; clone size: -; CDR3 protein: CASSVAPDATYEQYF; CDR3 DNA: TGTGCCAGCAGCGTAGCCCCGGACGCTACCTACGAGCAGTACTTC
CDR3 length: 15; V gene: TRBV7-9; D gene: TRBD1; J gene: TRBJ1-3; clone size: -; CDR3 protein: CASSVQGGPGNTIYF; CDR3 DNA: TGTGCCAGCAGCGTGCAGGGGGGGCCTGGAAACACCATATATTTT
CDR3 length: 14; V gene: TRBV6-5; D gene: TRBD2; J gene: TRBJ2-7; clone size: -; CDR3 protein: CASRRDLSGGEQYF; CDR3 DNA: TGTGCCAGCAGACGGGACCTTAGCGGGGGCGAGCAGTACTTC
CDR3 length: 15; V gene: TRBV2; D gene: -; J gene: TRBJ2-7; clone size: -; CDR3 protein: CASSDLIRGRYEQYF; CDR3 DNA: TGTGCCAGCAGCGATTTAATCAGGGGTCGCTACGAGCAGTACTTC
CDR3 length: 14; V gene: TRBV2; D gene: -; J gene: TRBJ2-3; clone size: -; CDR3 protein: CASTGRTITDTQYF; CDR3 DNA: TGTGCCAGCACTGGCAGGACAATCACAGATACGCAGTATTTT
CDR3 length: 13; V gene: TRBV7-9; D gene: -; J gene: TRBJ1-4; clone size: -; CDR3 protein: CASQGRGHEKLFF; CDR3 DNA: TGTGCCAGCCAGGGGAGAGGCCACGAAAAACTGTTTTTT
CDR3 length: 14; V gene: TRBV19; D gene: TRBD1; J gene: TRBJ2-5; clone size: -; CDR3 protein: CASSTTRGLVTQYF; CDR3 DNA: TGTGCCAGTAGTACCACCAGGGGGCTCGTGACCCAGTACTTC
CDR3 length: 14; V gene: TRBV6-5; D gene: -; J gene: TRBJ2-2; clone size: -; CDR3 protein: CASSYLGDPGELFF; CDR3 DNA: TGTGCCAGCAGTTACCTCGGGGACCCCGGGGAGCTGTTTTTT
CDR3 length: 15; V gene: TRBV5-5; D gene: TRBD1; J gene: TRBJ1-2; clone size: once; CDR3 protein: CASRPGQGVSYGYTF; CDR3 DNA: TGTGCCAGCAGACCGGGACAGGGGGTGAGCTATGGCTACACCTTC
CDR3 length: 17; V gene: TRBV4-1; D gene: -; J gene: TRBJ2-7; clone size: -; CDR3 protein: CASSQAPTEAVAQGQYF; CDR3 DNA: TGCGCCAGCAGCCAAGCCCCAACGGAGGCGGTAGCGCAAGGGCAGTACTTC
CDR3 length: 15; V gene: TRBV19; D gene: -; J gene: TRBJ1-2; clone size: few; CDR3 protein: CASSPRGMVNYGYTF; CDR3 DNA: TGTGCCAGTAGCCCTCGGGGCATGGTAAACTATGGCTACACCTTC
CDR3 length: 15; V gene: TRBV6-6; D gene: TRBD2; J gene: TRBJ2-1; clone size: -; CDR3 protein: CASRLSGTSGDEQFF; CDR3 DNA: TGTGCCAGCAGGCTCTCCGGGACTAGCGGCGATGAGCAGTTCTTC
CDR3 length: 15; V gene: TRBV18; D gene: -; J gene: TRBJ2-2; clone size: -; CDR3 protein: CASSPPTPNTGELFF; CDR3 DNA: TGTGCCAGCTCACCACCGACCCCGAACACCGGGGAGCTGTTTTTT
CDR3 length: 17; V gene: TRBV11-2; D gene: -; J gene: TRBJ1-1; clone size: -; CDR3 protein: CASSLGRGRRTNTEAFF; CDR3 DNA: TGTGCCAGCAGCTTGGGGAGAGGGAGGCGTACGAACACTGAAGCTTTCTTT
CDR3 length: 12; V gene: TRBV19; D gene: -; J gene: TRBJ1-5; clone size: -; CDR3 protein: CASSGQGRQQHF; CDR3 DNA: TGTGCCAGTAGTGGTCAGGGACGGCAGCAGCATTTT
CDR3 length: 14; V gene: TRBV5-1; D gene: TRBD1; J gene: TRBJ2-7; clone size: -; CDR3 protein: CASAADRVANEQYF; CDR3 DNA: TGCGCCAGCGCCGCCGACAGGGTTGCTAACGAGCAGTACTTC
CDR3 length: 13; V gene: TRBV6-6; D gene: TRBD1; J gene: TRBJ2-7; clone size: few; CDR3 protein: CASSRDRTYEQYF; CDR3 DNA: TGTGCCAGCAGCAGGGACAGAACATACGAGCAGTACTTC
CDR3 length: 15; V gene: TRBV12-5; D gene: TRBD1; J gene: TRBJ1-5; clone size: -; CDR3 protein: CASGATGDSNQPQHF; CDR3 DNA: TGTGCTAGTGGGGCAACAGGGGACAGCAATCAGCCCCAGCATTTT
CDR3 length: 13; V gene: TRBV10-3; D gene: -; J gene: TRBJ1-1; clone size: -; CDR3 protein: CAIARTLNTEAFF; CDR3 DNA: TGTGCCATCGCCAGGACTTTGAACACTGAAGCTTTCTTT
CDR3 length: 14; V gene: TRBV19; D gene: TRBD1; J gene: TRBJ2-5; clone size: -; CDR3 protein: CASRIQGAEETQYF; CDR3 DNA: TGTGCCAGTAGGATACAGGGGGCTGAAGAGACCCAGTACTTC
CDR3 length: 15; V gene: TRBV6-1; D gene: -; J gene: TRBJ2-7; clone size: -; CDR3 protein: CASSELRRFSYEQYF; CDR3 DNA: TGTGCCAGCAGTGAACTCCGGCGATTCTCCTACGAGCAGTACTTC
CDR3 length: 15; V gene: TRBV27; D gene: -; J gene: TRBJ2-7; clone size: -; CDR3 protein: CASSYWGPDSYEQYF; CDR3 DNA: TGTGCCAGCAGCTATTGGGGGCCTGACTCCTACGAGCAGTACTTC
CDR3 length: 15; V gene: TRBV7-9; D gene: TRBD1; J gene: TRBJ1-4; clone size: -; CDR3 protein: CASSSGGPTNEKLFF; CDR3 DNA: TGTGCCAGCAGTTCAGGGGGACCCACTAATGAAAAACTGTTTTTT
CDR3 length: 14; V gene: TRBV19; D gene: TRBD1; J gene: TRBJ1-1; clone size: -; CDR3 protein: CASSIRGGSAEAFF; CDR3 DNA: TGTGCCAGTAGTATCAGGGGGGGAAGCGCTGAAGCTTTCTTT
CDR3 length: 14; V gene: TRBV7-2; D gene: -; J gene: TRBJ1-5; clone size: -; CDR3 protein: CASSSYRTDQPQHF; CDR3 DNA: TGTGCCAGCAGCTCCTACCGGACAGATCAGCCCCAGCATTTT
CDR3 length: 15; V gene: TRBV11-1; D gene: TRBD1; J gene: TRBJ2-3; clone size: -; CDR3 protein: CASSGQGTIVDTQYF; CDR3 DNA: TGTGCCAGCAGCGGACAGGGTACGATAGTGGATACGCAGTATTTT
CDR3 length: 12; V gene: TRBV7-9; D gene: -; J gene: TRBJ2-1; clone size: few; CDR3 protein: CASSLIANEQFF; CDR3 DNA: TGTGCCAGCAGCTTAATCGCCAATGAGCAGTTCTTC
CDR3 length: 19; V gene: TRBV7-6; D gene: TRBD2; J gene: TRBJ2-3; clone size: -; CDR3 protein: CASSLKMPRASGRRDTQYF; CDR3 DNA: TGTGCCAGCAGCTTAAAAATGCCCAGGGCTAGCGGGAGGAGGGATACGCAGTATTTT
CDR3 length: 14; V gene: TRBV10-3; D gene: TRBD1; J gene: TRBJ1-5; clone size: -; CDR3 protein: CAISDLQGGQPQHF; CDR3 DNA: TGTGCCATCAGTGATTTACAGGGGGGGCAGCCCCAGCATTTT
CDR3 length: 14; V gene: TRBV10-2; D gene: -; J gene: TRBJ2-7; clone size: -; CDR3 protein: CASSVGRSPYEQYF; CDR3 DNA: TGCGCCAGCAGTGTAGGCCGGAGTCCCTACGAGCAGTACTTC
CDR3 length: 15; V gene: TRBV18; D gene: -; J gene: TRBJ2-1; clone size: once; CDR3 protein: CASSPPTGAYNEQFF; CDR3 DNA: TGTGCCAGCTCACCACCAACGGGGGCCTACAATGAGCAGTTCTTC